These 21 T cell receptor beta chains were all obtained from the same sample, sequenced in a study of T cell changes during pregnancy in multiple sclerosis. Sequenced by immunoSEQ multiplex PCR; TCRdb stores in-frame clones only, minus some. The sample holds some 110,000 clones, about 90% seen once. The specimen comprised peripheral blood, sampled before pregnancy. The receptors shown here come from a female donor with multiple sclerosis, enrolled in a pregnancy study.

The CDR3 coding sequence is TGTGCCAGCTGCCCTAGCGGGGCCTACACAGATACGCAGTATTTT. Translated, it gives CASCPSGAYTDTQYF. This sequence joins TRBV7-9 and TRBJ2-3; TRBD2 aligns across 9 bases. Per germline, CDR1 SEHNR and CDR2 FQNEAQ (reference sequence). The CDR3 has 15 residues. The junction had 8 bases not matched to a gene; V was cut back by 8 bases and J by 2 bases.

This chain uses TRBV30 with TRBJ2-3; D perhaps matches TRBD1 (6 bases). This CDR3 is built from 15 residues. The germline V and J ends were trimmed by 1 base and 2 bases, with 13 bases remaining between them. Germline V gives CDR1 GTSNPN, CDR2 SVGIG (reference sequence). This chain's CDR3 is CAWSEDSFVTDTQYF. Written as DNA, the CDR3 is TGTGCCTGGAGTGAGGACAGCTTTGTCACAGATACGCAGTATTTT.

This clone was counted a single time. The V call is TRBV15, the J call TRBJ1-4; 8 nucleotides align to TRBD1. V was clipped by 2 bases and J by 5 bases; unmatched bases: 4. This CDR3 contains 15 residues. Germline CDR1 LNHNV, CDR2 YYDKDF (reference sequence). The CDR3 coding sequence is TGTGCCACCAGCAGACCAACAGGGGGGAATGAAAAACTGTTTTTT. Translated, it gives CATSRPTGGNEKLFF.

The rearrangement joins TRBV29-1 to TRBJ2-1; 7 positions match TRBD2. V shed 5 bases, J shed 6 bases, and the junction held 10 bases outside the gene matches. Germline V gene sequence: CDR1 SQVTM, CDR2 ANQGSEA. The CDR3 runs to 14 residues. The CDR3 sequence: CSVRSLAVRNEQFF. The CDR3 DNA reads TGCAGCGTTCGATCCCTAGCGGTACGCAATGAGCAGTTCTTC.

This chain joins TRBV6-4 and TRBJ2-2, with no clear D. This CDR3 is 13 amino acids long. Germline V gene data show CDR1 as MRHNA and CDR2 as SNTAGT. V dropped 5 bases and J dropped 6 bases, with 10 bases sitting between them. CDR3 protein: CASSSASSGELFF. The CDR3, as DNA: TGTGCCAGCAGTTCCGCGAGTTCCGGGGAGCTGTTTTTT.

As regards this clone: Other nucleotide sequences from this sample produce the same CDR3. The chain recombines TRBV18 with TRBJ1-1; a possible D gene is TRBD1 (5 bases). CDR3 length equals 13 residues. CDR1 KGHSH and CDR2 LQKENI come from the germline V gene. Trimming cost V 6 bases and J 0 bases, with 8 bases left between them. The DNA for the CDR3 is TGTGCCAGCTCGCCGGGGGTGAACACTGAAGCTTTCTTT. Amino acids: CASSPGVNTEAFF. Based on the CDR3 plus reference TRBV18 and TRBJ1-1, the full variable domain is NAGVMQNPRHLVRRRGQEARLRCSPMKGHSHVYWYRQLPEEGLKFMVYLQKENIIDESGMPKERFSAEFPKEGPSILRIQQVVRGDSAAYFCASSPGVNTEAFFGQGTRLTVV.

This CDR3 reads CAISESPRGDTEAFF. CDR3 bases: TGTGCCATCAGTGAGTCCCCCAGGGGTGACACTGAAGCTTTCTTT. The J gene is TRBJ1-1, the V gene TRBV10-3; maybe TRBD1 (6 bases). The CDR3 consists of 15 residues. Germline-derived CDR1 and CDR2 are ENHRY and SYGVKD. V lost 0 bases to trimming and J lost 3 bases, with 11 bases between them.

This clone was detected a few times. The chain joins TRBV28 to TRBJ2-3; D gene ambiguous. The germline V and J ends were trimmed by 6 bases and 11 bases, with 15 bases remaining between them. The germline V gene encodes CDR1 MDHEN and CDR2 SYDVKM. The CDR3 length is 12 residues. The CDR3 region has the DNA TGTGCCAGCAGCAGCGCCCCCGTAGGGCAGTATTTT. It yields the protein CASSSAPVGQYF.

The chain combines TRBV5-6 with TRBJ2-1; 9 bases align to TRBD1. V was pared by 4 bases and J by 8 bases, with 10 bases of the junction left unmatched. Per germline, CDR1 SGHDT and CDR2 YYEEEE. This CDR3 contains 15 residues. The CDR3 loop is CASSGTGTGSYEQFF. The CDR3 DNA reads TGTGCCAGCAGCGGTACCGGGACAGGGTCCTATGAGCAGTTCTTC.

The genes are TRBV7-2 and TRBJ1-1; 8 bases fit TRBD1. Unmatched junction bases numbered 4, after V lost 6 bases and J lost 4 bases. This CDR3 is built from 13 residues. Looked up from germline, CDR1 is SGHTA and CDR2 is FQGNSA. CDR3 nucleotide sequence: TGTGCCAGCAGACAGGACAGGGCCACTGAAGCTTTCTTT. Translating gives CASRQDRATEAFF.

This chain links TRBV6-1 with TRBJ2-1; the match to TRBD2 covers 11 bases. CDR1 is MNHNS and CDR2 is SASEGT in the germline V gene. V shed 4 bases and J 7 bases; nucleotides not matched to a gene: 3. CDR3 length: 14 amino acids. The CDR3 DNA follows: TGTGCCAGCAGTGGTAGCGGGAGGGTAAATGAGCAGTTCTTC. The encoded protein is CASSGSGRVNEQFF.

This chain joins TRBV5-5 and TRBJ1-3; D possibly corresponds to TRBD1 (5 bases). The CDR3 spans 14 residues. Germline CDR1 and CDR2: SGHKS and YYEKEE (reference sequence). Trimming removed 4 bases from V and 7 bases from J, with 15 bases in between. In DNA form, the CDR3 reads TGTGCCAGCAGCCCTCCTGGGAGGGGTAACACCATATATTTT. This codes for CASSPPGRGNTIYF.

This clone occurred a few times. The chain has TRBV6-4 and TRBJ1-1; D gene ambiguous. Germline-derived CDR1 and CDR2 are MRHNA and SNTAGT. The CDR3 has 13 residues. The ends were cut back, 5 bases at V and 1 base at J, with 8 bases in the middle. The CDR3 nucleotides are TGTGCCAGCAGTTTAACAGAGAACACTGAAGCTTTCTTT. Protein: CASSLTENTEAFF.

V gene TRBV7-9 combines with J gene TRBJ2-3; D perhaps matches TRBD2 (5 bases). V lost 5 bases and J lost 14, with 17 bases in between. The CDR3 covers 12 residues. Germline V gene data show CDR1 as SEHNR and CDR2 as FQNEAQ (reference sequence). The CDR3: CASSQAAQGAYF. CDR3 DNA: TGTGCCAGCAGCCAAGCGGCTCAAGGAGCGTATTTT.

The V and J genes are TRBV7-2 and TRBJ2-2, with D maybe TRBD2 (6 bases). Trimming removed 1 base at V and 5 bases at J, with 11 bases between. Germline V CDR1 and CDR2: SGHTA, FQGNSA. The CDR3 is made up of 15 amino acids. The CDR3 bases are TGTGCCAGCAGCTTAGTTTGGGAGGAAACCGGGGAGCTGTTTTTT. Residues: CASSLVWEETGELFF.

This chain joins TRBV5-1 and TRBJ1-2; D unclear. This CDR3 is built from 14 residues. V was shortened by 0 bases and J by 4 bases, with 10 bases between the two germline ends. Germline V gene data show CDR1 as SGHRS and CDR2 as YFSETQ. CDR3 in amino acids: CASSLVTSSYGYTF. In nucleotides, the CDR3 is TGCGCCAGCAGCTTGGTTACGTCGAGCTATGGCTACACCTTC. The complete variable domain, with remaining parts taken from reference TRBV5-1 and TRBJ1-2, reads KAGVTQTPRYLIKTRGQQVTLSCSPISGHRSVSWYQQTPGQGLQFLFEYFSETQRNKGNFPGRFSGRQFSNSRSEMNVSTLELGDSALYLCASSLVTSSYGYTFGSGTRLTVV.

The chain is built from TRBV30 and TRBJ2-1; the D is unclear. The CDR3 extends over 14 amino acids. CDR1 is GTSNPN and CDR2 is SVGIG in the germline V gene (reference sequence). The V gene lost 3 bases and the J gene lost 8 bases, with 17 bases spanning the gap. In DNA, the CDR3 is TGTGCCTGGAGCGGTGCTTCCCCTACGGATGAGCAGTTCTTC. Translating gives CAWSGASPTDEQFF. The full variable domain, its missing parts supplied by reference TRBV30 and TRBJ2-1, is SQTIHQWPATLVQPVGSPLSLECTVEGTSNPNLYWYRQAAGRGLQLLFYSVGIGQISSEVPQNLSASRPQDRQFILSSKKLLLSDSGFYLCAWSGASPTDEQFFGPGTRLTVL.

The chain couples TRBV28 to TRBJ1-4, with 7 bases aligning to TRBD1. CDR1 is MDHEN and CDR2 is SYDVKM in the germline V gene. The junction had 10 bases not matched to a gene; V was cut back by 6 bases and J by 3 bases. There are 16 residues in the CDR3. CDR3 region: CASSIRQGMANEKLFF. Here the CDR3 DNA reads TGTGCCAGCAGCATTCGACAGGGTATGGCTAATGAAAAACTGTTTTTT. Filled out from reference TRBV28 and TRBJ1-4, the complete variable domain reads DVKVTQSSRYLVKRTGEKVFLECVQDMDHENMFWYRQDPGLGLRLIYFSYDVKMKEKGDIPEGYSVSREKKERFSLILESASTNQTSMYLCASSIRQGMANEKLFFGSGTQLSVL.

V is TRBV6-6 and J is TRBJ2-2; D gene unclear. The V end was cut by 2 bases, the J end by 1 base, with 11 bases between. The CDR3 is made up of 16 amino acids. Germline V gene lookup returns CDR1 MNHNY and CDR2 SVGAGI (reference sequence). The CDR3 DNA sequence: TGTGCCAGCAGTTACCCCCCGAACGGGAACACCGGGGAGCTGTTTTTT. This sequence encodes CASSYPPNGNTGELFF.

The CDR3 region has the DNA TGTGCCAGTAGTACCACAGTAACTAGCACAGATACGCAGTATTTT. It codes for CASSTTVTSTDTQYF. The genes are TRBV19 and TRBJ2-3; no definite D call. V lost 4 bases to trimming and J lost 0 bases, with 11 bases between them. Germline CDR1 is LNHDA and CDR2 is SQIVND (reference sequence). This CDR3 contains 15 residues.

In this sample, this clone turned up once. The rearrangement joins TRBV19 to TRBJ1-5; D call uncertain. This CDR3 comprises 14 residues. The V end was cut by 5 bases, the J end by 1 base, with 9 bases between. CDR1 is LNHDA, CDR2 SQIVND, per germline (reference sequence). CDR3 region: CASSSVFSNQPQHF. CDR3 DNA: TGTGCCAGTAGTTCGGTTTTCAGCAATCAGCCCCAGCATTTT.